Detailed here is one T cell receptor (beta chain). This sample was included in a study of blood T cell repertoires in COVID-19. The assay was immunoSEQ multiplex PCR, and TCRdb's table has in-frame clones only and misses some. The data show some 200,000 clones, 84% seen once. The receptor was isolated from a man younger than 45 with active or convalescent COVID-19. Specimen: peripheral blood.

CDR3 DNA: TGTGCCATCAGTGATGTGGGACAACGTAATAGCAATCAGCCCCAGCATTTT. Its translation is CAISDVGQRNSNQPQHF. The V call is TRBV10-3, the J call TRBJ1-5; possible D gene TRBD1, 6 bases. The CDR3 has 17 amino acids. Germline V lookup: CDR1 ENHRY, CDR2 SYGVKD. V was pared by 3 bases and J by 0 bases, with 15 bases between.